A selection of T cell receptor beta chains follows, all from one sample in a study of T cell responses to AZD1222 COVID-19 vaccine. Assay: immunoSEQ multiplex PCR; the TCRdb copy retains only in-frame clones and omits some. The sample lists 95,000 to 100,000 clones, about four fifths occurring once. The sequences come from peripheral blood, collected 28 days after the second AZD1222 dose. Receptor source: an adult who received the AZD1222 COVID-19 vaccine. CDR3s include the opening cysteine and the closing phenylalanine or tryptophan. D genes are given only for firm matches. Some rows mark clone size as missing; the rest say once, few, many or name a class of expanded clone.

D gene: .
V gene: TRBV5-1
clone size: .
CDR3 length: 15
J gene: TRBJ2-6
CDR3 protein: CASSLEVPGANVLTF
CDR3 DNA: TGCGCCAGCAGCTTGGAGGTACCTGGGGCCAACGTCCTGACTTTC

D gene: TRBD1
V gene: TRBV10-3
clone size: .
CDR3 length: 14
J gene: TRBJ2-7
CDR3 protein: CATDPGQGFHEQYF
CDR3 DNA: TGTGCCACCGATCCGGGACAGGGGTTCCACGAGCAGTACTTC

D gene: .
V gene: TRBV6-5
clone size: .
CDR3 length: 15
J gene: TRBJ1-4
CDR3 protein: CASSSWATLEGKLFF
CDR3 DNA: TGTGCCAGCAGTTCTTGGGCAACCCTTGAGGGAAAACTGTTTTTT

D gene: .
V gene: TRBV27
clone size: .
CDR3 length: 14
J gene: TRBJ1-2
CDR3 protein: CASSLKAGYYGYTF
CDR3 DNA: TGTGCCAGCAGTTTGAAGGCCGGATACTATGGCTACACCTTC

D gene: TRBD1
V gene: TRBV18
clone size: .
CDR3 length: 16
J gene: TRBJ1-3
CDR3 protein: CASSPNRDRVGNTIYF
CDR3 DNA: TGTGCCAGCTCACCAAACCGGGACAGGGTTGGAAACACCATATATTTT

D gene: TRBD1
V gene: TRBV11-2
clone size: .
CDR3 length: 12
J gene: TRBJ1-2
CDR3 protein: CASSPHRGGYTF
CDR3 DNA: TGTGCCAGCAGCCCCCACAGGGGAGGCTACACCTTC

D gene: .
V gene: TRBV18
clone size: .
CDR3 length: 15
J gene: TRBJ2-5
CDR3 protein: CATSLGLRYQETQYF
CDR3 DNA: TGTGCCACCTCCCTTGGGCTCCGATACCAAGAGACCCAGTACTTC

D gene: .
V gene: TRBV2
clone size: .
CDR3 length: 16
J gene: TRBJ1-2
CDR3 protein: CASSEGLAGYNYGYTF
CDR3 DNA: TGTGCCAGCAGTGAGGGTTTGGCAGGGTACAACTATGGCTACACCTTC

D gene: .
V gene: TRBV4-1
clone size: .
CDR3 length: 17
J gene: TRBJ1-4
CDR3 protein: CASSQGSGLATNEKLFF
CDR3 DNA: TGCGCCAGCAGCCAAGGGTCGGGTCTAGCAACTAATGAAAAACTGTTTTTT

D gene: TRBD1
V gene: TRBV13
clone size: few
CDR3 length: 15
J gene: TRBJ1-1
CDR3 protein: CASSHRQGKWTEAFF
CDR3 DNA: TGTGCCAGCAGCCACCGACAGGGAAAGTGGACTGAAGCTTTCTTT

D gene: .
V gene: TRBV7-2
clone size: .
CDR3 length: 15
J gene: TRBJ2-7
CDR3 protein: CASSLGIGMSYEQYF
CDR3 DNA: TGTGCCAGCAGCTTAGGGATAGGGATGTCCTACGAGCAGTACTTC

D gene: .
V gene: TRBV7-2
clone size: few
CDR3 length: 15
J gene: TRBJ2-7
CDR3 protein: CASRNAPETGYEQYF
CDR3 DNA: TGTGCCAGCAGAAACGCCCCCGAGACCGGCTACGAGCAGTACTTC

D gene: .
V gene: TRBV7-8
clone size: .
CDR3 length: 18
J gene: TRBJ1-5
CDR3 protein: CASSSRRYGTSSNQPQHF
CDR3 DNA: TGTGCCAGCAGCTCACGACGTTATGGGACGTCCAGCAATCAGCCCCAGCATTTT

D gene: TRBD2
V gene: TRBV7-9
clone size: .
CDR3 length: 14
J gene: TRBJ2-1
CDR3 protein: CASKGTRDYNEQFF
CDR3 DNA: TGTGCCAGCAAAGGGACTAGAGACTACAATGAGCAGTTCTTC

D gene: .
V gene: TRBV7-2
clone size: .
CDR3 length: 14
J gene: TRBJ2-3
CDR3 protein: CASSIHRNTDTQYF
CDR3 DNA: TGTGCCAGCAGCATCCACAGGAACACAGATACGCAGTATTTT

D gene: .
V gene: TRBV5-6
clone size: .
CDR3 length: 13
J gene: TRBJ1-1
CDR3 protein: CASSWEEYTEAFF
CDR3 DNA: TGTGCCAGCAGCTGGGAGGAATACACTGAAGCTTTCTTT

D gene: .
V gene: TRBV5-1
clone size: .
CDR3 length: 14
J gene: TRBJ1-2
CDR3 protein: CASSLDRASSGYTF
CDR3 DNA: TGCGCCAGCAGCTTGGACAGGGCATCATCTGGCTACACCTTC

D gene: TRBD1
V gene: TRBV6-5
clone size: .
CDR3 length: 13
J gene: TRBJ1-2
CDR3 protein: CASRRQGRNGYTF
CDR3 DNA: TGTGCCAGCAGACGACAGGGAAGGAATGGCTACACCTTC

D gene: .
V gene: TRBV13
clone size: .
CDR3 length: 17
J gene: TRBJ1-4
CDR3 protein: CASTLSGPNPTNEKLFF
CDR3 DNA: TGTGCCAGCACCTTAAGCGGCCCTAACCCAACTAATGAAAAACTGTTTTTT

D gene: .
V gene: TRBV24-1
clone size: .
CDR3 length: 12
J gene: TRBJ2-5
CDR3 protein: CATEDLQETQYF
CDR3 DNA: TGTGCCACCGAAGACCTACAAGAGACCCAGTACTTC

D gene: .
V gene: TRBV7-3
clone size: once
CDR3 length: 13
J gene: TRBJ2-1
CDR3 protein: CASSPEPTGEQFF
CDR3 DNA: TGTGCCAGCAGCCCCGAACCTACGGGGGAGCAGTTCTTC

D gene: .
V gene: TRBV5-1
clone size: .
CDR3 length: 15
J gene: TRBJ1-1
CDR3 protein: CASSLASLGNTEAFF
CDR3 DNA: TGCGCCAGCAGCTTAGCTTCGCTGGGGAACACTGAAGCTTTCTTT

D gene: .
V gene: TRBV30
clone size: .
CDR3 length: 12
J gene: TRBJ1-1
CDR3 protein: CASAGQYTEAFF
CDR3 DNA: TGTGCCTCTGCAGGGCAGTACACTGAAGCTTTCTTT

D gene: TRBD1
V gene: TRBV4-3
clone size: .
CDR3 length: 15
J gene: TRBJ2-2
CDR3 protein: CASSQFHRGTGELFF
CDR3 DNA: TGCGCCAGCAGCCAATTTCACAGGGGAACCGGGGAGCTGTTTTTT

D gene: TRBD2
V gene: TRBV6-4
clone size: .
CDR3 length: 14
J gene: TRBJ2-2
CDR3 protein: CASSEGGATGELFF
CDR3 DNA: TGTGCCAGCAGTGAGGGAGGGGCCACCGGGGAGCTGTTTTTT

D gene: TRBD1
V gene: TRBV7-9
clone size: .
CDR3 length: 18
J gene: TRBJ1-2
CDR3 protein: CASSAPRTGANGNYGYTF
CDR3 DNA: TGTGCCAGCAGCGCACCCCGGACAGGCGCAAACGGAAACTATGGCTACACCTTC

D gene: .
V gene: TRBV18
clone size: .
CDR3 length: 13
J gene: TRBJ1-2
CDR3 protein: CASSRDMDYGYTF
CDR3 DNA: TGTGCCAGCTCAAGGGACATGGACTATGGCTACACCTTC

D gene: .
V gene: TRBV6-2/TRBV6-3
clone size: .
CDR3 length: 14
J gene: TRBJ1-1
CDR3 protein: CASSITGQGTEAFF
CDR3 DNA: TGTGCCAGCAGCATTACTGGACAAGGGACTGAAGCTTTCTTT

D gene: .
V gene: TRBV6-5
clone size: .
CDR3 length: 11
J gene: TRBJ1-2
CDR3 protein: CASSRGFGYTF
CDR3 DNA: TGTGCCAGCAGCAGGGGTTTTGGCTACACCTTC

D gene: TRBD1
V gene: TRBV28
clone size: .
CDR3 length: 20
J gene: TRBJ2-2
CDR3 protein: CASSDSPRWIRDRGTGELFF
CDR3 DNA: TGTGCCAGCAGCGACAGTCCGCGTTGGATCCGGGACAGGGGCACCGGGGAGCTGTTTTTT

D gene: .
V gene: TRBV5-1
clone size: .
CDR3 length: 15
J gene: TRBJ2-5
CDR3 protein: CASSLASDRQETQYF
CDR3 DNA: TGCGCCAGCAGCTTGGCCTCTGACAGACAAGAGACCCAGTACTTC

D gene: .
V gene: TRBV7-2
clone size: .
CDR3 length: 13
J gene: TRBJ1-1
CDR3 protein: CASSLSGNTEAFF
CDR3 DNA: TGTGCCAGCAGCTTGAGTGGGAACACTGAAGCTTTCTTT

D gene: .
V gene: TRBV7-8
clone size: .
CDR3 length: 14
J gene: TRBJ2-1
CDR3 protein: CASSFWDTYNEQFF
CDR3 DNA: TGTGCCAGCAGCTTCTGGGACACCTACAATGAGCAGTTCTTC

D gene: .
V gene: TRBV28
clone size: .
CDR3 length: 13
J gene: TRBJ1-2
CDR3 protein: CASSFRTLGGYTF
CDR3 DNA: TGTGCCAGCAGTTTTAGAACTCTGGGGGGCTACACCTTC

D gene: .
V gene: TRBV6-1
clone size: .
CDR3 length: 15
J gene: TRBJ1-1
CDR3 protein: CASSEMGPTNTEAFF
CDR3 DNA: TGTGCCAGCAGTGAAATGGGCCCCACGAACACTGAAGCTTTCTTT

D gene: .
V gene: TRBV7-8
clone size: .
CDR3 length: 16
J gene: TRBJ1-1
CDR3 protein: CASSLVLRAGGTEAFF
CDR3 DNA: TGTGCCAGCAGCTTAGTATTGCGGGCAGGCGGCACTGAAGCTTTCTTT

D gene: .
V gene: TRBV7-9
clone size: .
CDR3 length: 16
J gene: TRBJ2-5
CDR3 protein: CASSLGVGSGQETQYF
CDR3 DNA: TGTGCCAGCAGCTTAGGGGTGGGGAGCGGACAAGAGACCCAGTACTTC

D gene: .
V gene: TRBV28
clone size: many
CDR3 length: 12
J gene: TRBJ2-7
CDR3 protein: CASSPSPYEQYF
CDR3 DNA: TGTGCCAGCAGCCCCTCCCCGTACGAGCAGTACTTC

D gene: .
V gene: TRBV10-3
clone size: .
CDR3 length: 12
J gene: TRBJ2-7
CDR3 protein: CAISAGGYEQYF
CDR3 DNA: TGTGCCATCAGTGCGGGTGGCTACGAGCAGTACTTC

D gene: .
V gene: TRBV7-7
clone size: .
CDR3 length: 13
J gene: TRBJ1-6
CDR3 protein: CASSQSYDSPLHF
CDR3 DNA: TGTGCCAGCAGCCAAAGCTACGATTCACCCCTCCACTTT

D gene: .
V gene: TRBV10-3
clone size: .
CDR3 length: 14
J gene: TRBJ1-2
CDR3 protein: CAISVEDAGYGYTF
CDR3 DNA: TGTGCCATCAGTGTGGAGGACGCGGGCTATGGCTACACCTTC

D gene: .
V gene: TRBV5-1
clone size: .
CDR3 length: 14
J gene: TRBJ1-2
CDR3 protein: CASSAGSDDYGYTF
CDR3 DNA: TGCGCCAGCAGCGCCGGGAGCGACGACTATGGCTACACCTTC

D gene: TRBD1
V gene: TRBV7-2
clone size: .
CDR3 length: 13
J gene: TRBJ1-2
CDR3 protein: CASRFTGGYGYTF
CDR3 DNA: TGTGCCAGCAGGTTTACAGGGGGCTATGGCTACACCTTC

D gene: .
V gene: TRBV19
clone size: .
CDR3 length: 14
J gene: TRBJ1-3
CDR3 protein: CASSESVSGNTIYF
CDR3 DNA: TGTGCCAGTAGTGAGAGCGTCTCTGGAAACACCATATATTTT

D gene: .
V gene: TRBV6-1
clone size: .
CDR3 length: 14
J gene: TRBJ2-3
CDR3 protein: CASSETWRADTQYF
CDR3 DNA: TGTGCCAGCAGTGAAACATGGAGGGCAGATACGCAGTATTTT

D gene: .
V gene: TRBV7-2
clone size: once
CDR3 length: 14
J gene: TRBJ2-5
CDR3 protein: CASSRRVYQETQYF
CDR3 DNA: TGTGCCAGCAGCAGACGGGTCTACCAAGAGACCCAGTACTTC

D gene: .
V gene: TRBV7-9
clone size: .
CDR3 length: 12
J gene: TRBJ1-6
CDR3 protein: CASDRDNSPLHF
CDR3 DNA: TGTGCCAGTGACAGAGACAATTCACCCCTCCACTTT

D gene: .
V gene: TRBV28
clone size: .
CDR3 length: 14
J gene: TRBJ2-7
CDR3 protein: CASSAPGHAHEQYF
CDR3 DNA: TGTGCCAGCAGCGCCCCAGGGCACGCCCACGAGCAGTACTTC

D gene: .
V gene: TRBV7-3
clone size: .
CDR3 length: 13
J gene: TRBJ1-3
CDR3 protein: CASADRPGNTIYF
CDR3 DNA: TGTGCCAGCGCAGACAGGCCCGGAAACACCATATATTTT

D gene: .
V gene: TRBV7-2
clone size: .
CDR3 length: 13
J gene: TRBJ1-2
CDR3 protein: CAISGGLFSSYTF
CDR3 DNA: TGTGCCATTAGTGGGGGGCTCTTTTCGAGCTACACCTTC

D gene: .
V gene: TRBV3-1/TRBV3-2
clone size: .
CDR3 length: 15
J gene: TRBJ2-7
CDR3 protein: CASRQAGTTFSEQYF
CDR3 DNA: TGTGCCAGCAGACAAGCCGGGACAACCTTTTCCGAGCAGTACTTC

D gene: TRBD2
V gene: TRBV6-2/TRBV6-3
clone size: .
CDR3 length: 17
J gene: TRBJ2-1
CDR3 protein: CASSYLLSGTSYNEQFF
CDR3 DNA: TGTGCCAGCAGTTACTTGCTTAGCGGGACCTCCTACAATGAGCAGTTCTTC

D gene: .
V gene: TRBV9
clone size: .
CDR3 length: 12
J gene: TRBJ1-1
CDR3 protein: CASSGPQAEAFF
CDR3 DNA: TGTGCCAGCAGCGGGCCACAAGCTGAAGCTTTCTTT

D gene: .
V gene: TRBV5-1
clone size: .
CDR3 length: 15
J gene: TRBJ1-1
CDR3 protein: CASSSGGGTNTEAFF
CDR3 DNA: TGCGCCAGCAGCTCGGGAGGGGGGACGAACACTGAAGCTTTCTTT

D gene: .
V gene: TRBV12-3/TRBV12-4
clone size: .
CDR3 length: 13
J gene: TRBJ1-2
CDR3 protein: CASYTEGRYGYTF
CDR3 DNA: TGTGCCAGCTACACAGAGGGGAGGTATGGCTACACCTTC

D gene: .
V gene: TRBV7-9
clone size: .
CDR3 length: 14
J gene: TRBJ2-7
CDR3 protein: CASSLDQARYEQYF
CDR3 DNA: TGTGCCAGCAGCTTAGACCAGGCCCGATACGAGCAGTACTTC

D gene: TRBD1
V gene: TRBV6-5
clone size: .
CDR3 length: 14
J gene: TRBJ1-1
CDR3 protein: CASSYGGTAGGAFF
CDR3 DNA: TGTGCCAGCAGTTACGGCGGGACAGCCGGCGGAGCTTTCTTT

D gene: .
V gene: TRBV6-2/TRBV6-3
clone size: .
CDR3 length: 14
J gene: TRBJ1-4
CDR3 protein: CASSYDSTGEKLFF
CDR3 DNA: TGTGCCAGCAGTTACGACTCAACGGGTGAAAAACTGTTTTTT

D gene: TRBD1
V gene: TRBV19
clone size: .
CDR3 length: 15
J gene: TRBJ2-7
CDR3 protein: CASSTAGDSTYEQYF
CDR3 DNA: TGTGCCAGTAGTACGGCTGGGGACAGCACCTACGAGCAGTACTTC

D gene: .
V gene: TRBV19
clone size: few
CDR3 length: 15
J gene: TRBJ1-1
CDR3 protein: CASSITGYMNTEAFF
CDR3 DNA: TGTGCCAGTAGTATAACGGGTTACATGAACACTGAAGCTTTCTTT